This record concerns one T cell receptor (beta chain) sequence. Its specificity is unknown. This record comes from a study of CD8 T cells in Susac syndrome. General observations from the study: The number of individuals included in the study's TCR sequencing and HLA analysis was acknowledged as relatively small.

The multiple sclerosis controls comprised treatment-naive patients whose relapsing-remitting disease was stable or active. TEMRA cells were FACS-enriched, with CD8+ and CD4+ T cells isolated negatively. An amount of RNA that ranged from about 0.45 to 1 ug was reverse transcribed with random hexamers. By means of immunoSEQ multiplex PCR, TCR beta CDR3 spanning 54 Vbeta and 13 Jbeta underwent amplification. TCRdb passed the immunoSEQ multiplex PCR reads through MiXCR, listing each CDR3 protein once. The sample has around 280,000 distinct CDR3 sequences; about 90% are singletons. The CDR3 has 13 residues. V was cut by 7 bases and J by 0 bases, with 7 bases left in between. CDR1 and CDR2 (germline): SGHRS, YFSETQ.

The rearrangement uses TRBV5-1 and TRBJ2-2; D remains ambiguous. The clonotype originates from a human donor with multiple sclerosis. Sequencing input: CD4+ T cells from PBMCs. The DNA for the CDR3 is TGCGCCAGCCGGGCCACGAACACCGGGGAGCTGTTTTTT. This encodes CASRATNTGELFF.